The 14 T cell receptor beta chains below were found in one sample sequenced in a study of OX40 agonist ivuxolimab in advanced cancers. The repertoire was sequenced with immunoSEQ multiplex PCR; TCRdb's copy has only in-frame clones and lacks some. The repertoire holds approximately 40,000 clones, with over 75% as singletons. The source material was CD4+ or CD8+ T cells sorted from blood, sampled in a trial of the OX40 agonist ivuxolimab. These receptors came from an adult with an advanced solid tumor such as melanoma, head and neck, liver or kidney cancer.

The rearrangement uses TRBV6-5 and TRBJ1-1, with unresolved D. The CDR3 length is 14 residues. Trimming pared 6 bases from V and 0 bases from J, leaving 11 bases between. Per the germline V gene, CDR1 is MNHEY and CDR2 is SVGAGI. The CDR3 spells CASSPAYVNTEAFF. The DNA of the CDR3 is TGTGCCAGCAGCCCCGCGTATGTGAACACTGAAGCTTTCTTT.

V is TRBV6-5 and J is TRBJ2-5, with TRBD1 matching over 8 bases. V trimming: 2 bases; J trimming: 5 bases; junction bases outside the gene matches: 7. CDR1 is MNHEY, CDR2 SVGAGI, per germline. The CDR3 totals 15 residues. The CDR3: CASSYTQGASETQYF. The CDR3 nucleotides are TGTGCCAGCAGTTACACTCAGGGGGCCTCGGAGACCCAGTACTTC.

The V gene is TRBV5-4, the J gene TRBJ2-3, with 8 bases aligning to TRBD2. Germline values: CDR1 SGHNT, CDR2 YYREEE (reference sequence). The CDR3 spans 14 residues. V was pared by 7 bases and J by 6 bases, with 10 bases of the junction left unmatched. This CDR3 reads CASSGTRLHDTQYF. The CDR3 DNA reads as TGTGCCAGCTCCGGGACTAGACTACATGATACGCAGTATTTT.

This clone was seen a few times. This sequence joins TRBV30 and TRBJ1-5, with D perhaps TRBD1 (6 bases). The CDR3 consists of 14 residues. V was clipped by 0 bases and J by 3 bases, with 9 bases between them. CDR1 and CDR2 from the germline V gene are GTSNPN and SVGIG (reference sequence). The CDR3 loop reads CAWSVAGDNQPQHF. The DNA for the CDR3 is TGTGCCTGGAGTGTGGCAGGGGACAATCAGCCCCAGCATTTT.

The chain uses TRBV27 and TRBJ2-5; a possible D gene is TRBD2 (5 bases). Trimming cost V 2 bases and J 5 bases, with 9 bases left between them. Germline CDR1 MNHEY, CDR2 SMNVEV (reference sequence). The CDR3 totals 13 residues. CDR3 in amino acids: CASSLREQETQYF. In nucleotides, the CDR3 is TGTGCCAGCAGTTTAAGGGAGCAGGAGACCCAGTACTTC.

This clone was seen a single time. The chain uses TRBV15 and TRBJ1-1, with no clear D. The CDR3 consists of 15 residues. V dropped 0 bases and J dropped 0 bases, with 8 bases sitting between them. Per germline, CDR1 LNHNV and CDR2 YYDKDF (reference sequence). The CDR3, as DNA: TGTGCCACCAGCAGAGATGATGGCTTGAACACTGAAGCTTTCTTT. Translated: CATSRDDGLNTEAFF.

The chain employs TRBV27 and TRBJ2-3; D is unresolved. The germline CDR1 and CDR2 sequences are MNHEY and SMNVEV (reference sequence). The CDR3 extends over 14 amino acids. V was trimmed by 7 bases and J by 0 bases, leaving 11 bases between them. The chain's CDR3 is CASTPGRSTDTQYF. Here the CDR3 DNA reads TGTGCCAGCACACCCGGCCGAAGCACAGATACGCAGTATTTT.

The chain couples TRBV5-1 to TRBJ2-1, with D maybe TRBD2 (7 bases). Germline CDR1 is SGHRS and CDR2 is YFSETQ. The CDR3 is 17 amino acids. Trimming shortened V by 1 base and J by 4 bases, and 18 bases separated the two germline ends. This chain's CDR3 is CASSLSWIGGEYNEQFF. The CDR3 DNA follows: TGCGCCAGCAGCTTGTCATGGATAGGGGGGGAATACAATGAGCAGTTCTTC. The full variable domain, in which reference TRBV5-1 and TRBJ2-1 provide the parts outside the CDR3, is KAGVTQTPRYLIKTRGQQVTLSCSPISGHRSVSWYQQTPGQGLQFLFEYFSETQRNKGNFPGRFSGRQFSNSRSEMNVSTLELGDSALYLCASSLSWIGGEYNEQFFGPGTRLTVL.

The table lists this clone with a count of one. The chain has TRBV6-5 and TRBJ2-5; D call uncertain. The CDR3 totals 15 residues. The V end lost 0 bases, the J end lost 5 bases, and 13 bases lay between the germline ends. The germline V gene encodes CDR1 MNHEY and CDR2 SVGAGI. CDR3 loop: CASSYSENDWETQYF. The CDR3 DNA sequence: TGTGCCAGCAGTTACTCGGAGAACGATTGGGAGACCCAGTACTTC.

The chain combines TRBV4-2 with TRBJ2-2; 8 bases fit TRBD2. Germline-derived CDR1 and CDR2 are LGHNA and YNFKEQ. This CDR3 spans 21 amino acids. V dropped 2 bases and J dropped 0; count of bases not matched to a gene: 17. In nucleotides, the CDR3 is TGTGCCAGCAGCCAACCCGACACAACCTCTAGCGGGTATACGAACACCGGGGAGCTGTTTTTT. This gives the protein CASSQPDTTSSGYTNTGELFF.

DNA for the CDR3: TGTGCCAGCAATCCGGGTGGTCCTAGCACAGATACGCAGTATTTT. Its translation: CASNPGGPSTDTQYF. V gene TRBV6-6 combines with J gene TRBJ2-3; D unresolved. The CDR3 has 15 residues. Trimming shortened V by 7 bases and J by 0 bases, and 14 bases separated the two germline ends. The germline V gene has CDR1 MNHNY and CDR2 SVGAGI (reference sequence).

This chain uses TRBV15 with TRBJ2-7, with D possibly TRBD2 on 6 matching bases. Trimming left V 1 base short and J 6 bases short, with 19 bases between. Germline CDR1 is LNHNV and CDR2 is YYDKDF (reference sequence). The CDR3 consists of 16 residues. CDR3 protein: CATSRGVVGGNAEQYF. CDR3 DNA sequence: TGTGCCACCAGCAGAGGGGTCGTCGGGGGAAACGCCGAGCAGTACTTC.

This chain joins TRBV6-5 and TRBJ1-1; D remains ambiguous. Per germline, CDR1 MNHEY and CDR2 SVGAGI. The length of the CDR3 is 11 residues. V lost 5 bases to trimming and J lost 7 bases, with 8 bases between them. The DNA of the CDR3 is TGTGCCAGCAGTAATAGACTTGAAGCTTTCTTT. It codes for CASSNRLEAFF.

The chain combines TRBV29-1 with TRBJ1-2; maybe TRBD1 (5 bases). Trimming removed 1 base from V and 4 bases from J, with 13 bases in between. This CDR3 has 14 amino acids. The germline V gene encodes CDR1 SQVTM and CDR2 ANQGSEA. The CDR3 coding sequence is TGCAGCGTTGAAGCCGGGGCGGCCCTCTATGGCTACACCTTC. Its translation is CSVEAGAALYGYTF.